These T cell receptor beta chains were read from a single sample in a study of shared clonotypes between healthy human individuals. TCRdb keeps only in-frame clones here, not all; method: immunoSEQ multiplex PCR. The sample lists 2 million to 3 million clones; 80% to 95% were seen once. Sequenced sample: naive CD4+ T cells from PBMCs. The receptor set was obtained from a man younger than 35 in good health. Some clones in this sample may be carry-over from other donors' samples. CDR3s include the opening cysteine and the closing phenylalanine or tryptophan. The D gene is left open where the match is weak. Clone sizes are given selectively: once, few, many, or a class where the clone is expanded.

j_call: TRBJ2-2; d_call: TRBD1; cdr3_length: 16; clone_size: .; v_call: TRBV9; cdr3_aa: CASSTSGTANTGELFF; cdr3_nt: TGTGCCAGCAGCACCTCGGGGACAGCAAACACCGGGGAGCTGTTTTTT
j_call: TRBJ2-7; d_call: .; cdr3_length: 14; clone_size: .; v_call: TRBV18; cdr3_aa: CASSPGVVVHEQYF; cdr3_nt: TGTGCCAGCTCACCAGGGGTAGTTGTGCACGAGCAGTACTTC
j_call: TRBJ2-3; d_call: TRBD2; cdr3_length: 16; clone_size: once; v_call: TRBV7-2; cdr3_aa: CASSLGPREGGDTQYF; cdr3_nt: TGTGCCAGCAGCCTAGGTCCCCGGGAGGGCGGTGATACGCAGTATTTT
j_call: TRBJ2-7; d_call: TRBD1; cdr3_length: 14; clone_size: .; v_call: TRBV5-1; cdr3_aa: CASSFRTGLYEQYF; cdr3_nt: TGCGCCAGCAGCTTCAGGACAGGCCTATACGAGCAGTACTTC
j_call: TRBJ2-2; d_call: TRBD2; cdr3_length: 18; clone_size: .; v_call: TRBV4-2; cdr3_aa: CASSARGVAGALTGELFF; cdr3_nt: TGTGCCAGCAGCGCACGAGGCGTAGCGGGAGCTCTCACCGGGGAGCTGTTTTTT
j_call: TRBJ2-2; d_call: .; cdr3_length: 16; clone_size: once; v_call: TRBV7-3; cdr3_aa: CASSSGGPANTGELFF; cdr3_nt: TGTGCCAGCAGCTCGGGTGGGCCCGCGAACACCGGGGAGCTGTTTTTT
j_call: TRBJ2-7; d_call: TRBD2; cdr3_length: 15; clone_size: .; v_call: TRBV9; cdr3_aa: CASSGGAGLDYEQYF; cdr3_nt: TGTGCCAGCAGCGGGGGAGCGGGACTAGACTACGAGCAGTACTTC
j_call: TRBJ1-2; d_call: .; cdr3_length: 14; clone_size: .; v_call: TRBV5-1; cdr3_aa: CASSLAVTHYGYTF; cdr3_nt: TGCGCCAGCAGCTTGGCAGTCACCCATTATGGCTACACCTTC
j_call: TRBJ1-3; d_call: .; cdr3_length: 14; clone_size: .; v_call: TRBV7-9; cdr3_aa: CASSLQGSGNTIYF; cdr3_nt: TGTGCCAGCAGCTTACAAGGGTCTGGAAACACCATATATTTT
j_call: TRBJ2-7; d_call: TRBD1; cdr3_length: 16; clone_size: once; v_call: TRBV19; cdr3_aa: CASSKAAGTGSYEQYF; cdr3_nt: TGTGCCAGTAGTAAGGCCGCGGGGACAGGGTCCTACGAGCAGTACTTC
j_call: TRBJ1-4; d_call: .; cdr3_length: 14; clone_size: few; v_call: TRBV28; cdr3_aa: CASRPQTGREKLFF; cdr3_nt: TGTGCCAGCAGACCCCAAACAGGGAGGGAAAAACTGTTTTTT